This TCR beta chain was recovered during a study of blood T cell repertoires in COVID-19. Across the whole study: Specimens from acute and convalescent COVID-19 originated in the United States, Italy and Spain. T cells, B-cell-depleted T cells, or PBMCs supplied cDNA or gDNA.

Germline CDR1 and CDR2: MNHEY and SVGAGI. The CDR3 is 13 residues long. V lost 8 bases to trimming and J lost 5 bases; unmatched junction nucleotides: 6. Original methodology: The assay estimated nucleated cells by amplifying reference gene primers. The method was immunoSEQ multiplex PCR; TCRdb's version includes in-frame clones alone and lacks a portion of them. The V and J calls and clone size come from that table; D and trimming were worked out from the DNA. The data contain fewer than 85,000 clones, 80% to 90% of them seen just once; the ten biggest clones take up 4% to 5.5%. This sequence originates from a man aged 50 to 59 with active COVID-19. The chain has TRBV6-5 and TRBJ2-5; 9 nucleotides line up with TRBD2. Source material: peripheral blood. The CDR3 region is CASGLAGWETQYF. DNA of the CDR3: TGTGCCAGCGGGCTAGCGGGATGGGAGACCCAGTACTTC.